This is a list of T cell receptor beta chains from one sample in a study of T cell responses to AZD1222 COVID-19 vaccine. The repertoire was sequenced with immunoSEQ multiplex PCR; TCRdb's copy has only in-frame clones and lacks some. The data hold 100,000 or so clones, with 92% observed a single time. The source material was peripheral blood, sampled 28 days after the second AZD1222 dose. The receptors originated from an adult who received the AZD1222 COVID-19 vaccine. Both conserved end residues are part of each CDR3. D genes are given only for firm matches. Expanded clones are given a class, and other clones once, few, many or no size at all.

clone_size d_call j_call v_call cdr3_aa cdr3_nt
. TRBD2 TRBJ2-3 TRBV6-2/TRBV6-3 CASTPTSGGADTQYF TGTGCCAGCACCCCGACTAGCGGGGGGGCAGATACGCAGTATTTT
. . TRBJ1-5 TRBV6-4 CASSDSDGPPPCSYQPQHF TGTGCCAGCAGTGACTCTGATGGGCCCCCCCCTTGTTCGTATCAGCCCCAGCATTTT
. . TRBJ1-1 TRBV30 CAWSDQAPTEAFF TGTGCCTGGAGTGACCAAGCCCCCACTGAAGCTTTCTTT
. . TRBJ1-1 TRBV11-2 CASSLAGNTEAFF TGTGCCAGCAGCTTAGCCGGGAACACTGAAGCTTTCTTT
. . TRBJ1-4 TRBV5-1 CASRRDGPATNEKLFF TGCGCCAGCAGACGGGACGGGCCTGCAACTAATGAAAAACTGTTTTTT
once TRBD1 TRBJ1-1 TRBV19 CASSIVAGGLMNTEAFF TGTGCCAGTAGTATTGTGGCAGGGGGATTAATGAACACTGAAGCTTTCTTT
. . TRBJ1-2 TRBV19 CASKSGTTGEDVYGYTF TGTGCCAGTAAATCCGGGACAACGGGAGAAGACGTCTATGGCTACACCTTC
. . TRBJ1-4 TRBV28 CASRPGGQPNEKLFF TGTGCCAGCAGACCCGGGGGCCAGCCGAACGAAAAACTGTTTTTT
. . TRBJ1-1 TRBV7-9 CASSPLWNTEAFF TGTGCCAGCAGCCCCCTCTGGAACACTGAAGCTTTCTTT
. . TRBJ1-2 TRBV12-3/TRBV12-4 CASSSQGSGYTF TGTGCCAGCAGTTCACAGGGTTCTGGCTACACCTTC
. . TRBJ1-5 TRBV4-2 CASSQDWQGNQPQHF TGTGCCAGCAGCCAAGATTGGCAGGGCAATCAGCCCCAGCATTTT
. . TRBJ1-1 TRBV6-5 CASRKEANTEAFF TGTGCCAGCAGGAAAGAAGCGAACACTGAAGCTTTCTTT
. . TRBJ1-6 TRBV10-2 CASSTGYSPLHF TGCGCCAGCAGTACAGGGTATTCACCCCTCCACTTT
. TRBD1 TRBJ1-1 TRBV30 CACNNRGRDTEAFF TGTGCCTGTAACAACAGGGGGCGGGACACTGAAGCTTTCTTT
. . TRBJ1-1 TRBV6-1 CASSEAGMNTEAFF TGTGCCAGCAGTGAGGCAGGGATGAACACTGAAGCTTTCTTT
. . TRBJ2-5 TRBV10-3 CAISARPGTAQETQYF TGTGCCATCAGTGCCCGTCCCGGGACGGCTCAAGAGACCCAGTACTTC
. . TRBJ2-2 TRBV6-5 CASSYYARPTGELFF TGTGCCAGCAGTTACTACGCCAGGCCCACCGGGGAGCTGTTTTTT
large . TRBJ1-1 TRBV29-1 CSVEEGNTEAFF TGCAGCGTTGAAGAGGGGAACACTGAAGCTTTCTTT
once . TRBJ1-2 TRBV5-1 CASGTPSNYGYTF TGCGCCAGCGGGACACCCTCTAACTATGGCTACACCTTC
. TRBD1 TRBJ2-1 TRBV10-2 CASSVGWGRGRNEQFF TGCGCCAGCAGTGTGGGTTGGGGCAGGGGGCGCAATGAGCAGTTCTTC
. . TRBJ2-1 TRBV2 CASSEHFAGRIDNEQFF TGTGCCAGCAGTGAACACTTTGCGGGGCGTATTGACAATGAGCAGTTCTTC
. . TRBJ1-1 TRBV18 CASSPGRGPNTEAFF TGTGCCAGCTCACCGGGACGAGGGCCGAACACTGAAGCTTTCTTT
once . TRBJ2-7 TRBV19 CASSREASSYEQYF TGTGCCAGTAGTCGAGAGGCGAGCTCCTACGAGCAGTACTTC
. . TRBJ1-6 TRBV6-5 CASSRTTAYNSPLHF TGTGCCAGCAGCCGGACGACAGCCTATAATTCACCCCTCCACTTT
. . TRBJ1-3 TRBV4-1 CASLGISGNTIYF TGCGCCTCGTTGGGGATCAGTGGAAACACCATATATTTT
. . TRBJ2-2 TRBV7-8 CASSPQGGENTGELFF TGTGCCAGCAGCCCGCAGGGGGGGGAGAACACCGGGGAGCTGTTTTTT
. . TRBJ2-7 TRBV6-2/TRBV6-3 CASSYDYGNEQYF TGTGCCAGCAGTTATGACTATGGGAACGAGCAGTACTTC
. . TRBJ1-5 TRBV4-2 CASSQVGSRNQPQHF TGTGCCAGCAGCCAAGTGGGGAGCCGCAATCAGCCCCAGCATTTT
. . TRBJ1-4 TRBV2 CATSTGHGGKLFF TGTGCCACTTCGACGGGCCACGGTGGAAAACTGTTTTTT
. . TRBJ2-2 TRBV5-1 CASSPGGTGELFF TGCGCCAGCAGCCCCGGGGGCACCGGGGAGCTGTTTTTT
. TRBD2 TRBJ2-5 TRBV7-3 CASSAAGGAMETQYF TGTGCCAGCAGCGCAGCCGGGGGGGCAATGGAGACCCAGTACTTC
. . TRBJ2-7 TRBV7-2 CASSLWGGRSYEQYF TGTGCCAGCAGCTTATGGGGCGGGCGTTCTTACGAGCAGTACTTC
once . TRBJ2-1 TRBV7-6 CASSGGTYNEQFF TGTGCCAGCAGCGGGGGGACCTACAATGAGCAGTTCTTC
. . TRBJ1-1 TRBV27 CASSLSSLTEAFF TGTGCCAGCAGTTTAAGCAGTCTCACTGAAGCTTTCTTT
. . TRBJ2-7 TRBV23-1 CASSQSRTVPSYEQYF TGCGCCAGCAGTCAATCACGGACCGTGCCGTCCTACGAGCAGTACTTC
few TRBD1 TRBJ1-5 TRBV19 CASSSWTGAEPQHF TGTGCCAGTAGTTCGTGGACAGGGGCTGAGCCCCAGCATTTT
. TRBD1 TRBJ1-2 TRBV5-1 CASSSRQGLVYGYTF TGCGCCAGCAGCTCGAGACAGGGATTAGTCTATGGCTACACCTTC
once TRBD1 TRBJ1-4 TRBV7-9 CASSFTDRGDEKLFF TGTGCCAGCAGCTTCACCGACAGGGGGGATGAAAAACTGTTTTTT
. TRBD1 TRBJ2-1 TRBV6-1 CASSDRPPGTAIYNEQFF TGTGCCAGCAGTGACAGACCTCCCGGGACAGCAATTTACAATGAGCAGTTCTTC
. . TRBJ1-1 TRBV27 CASSNGRAEAFF TGTGCCAGCTCGAATGGACGAGCCGAAGCTTTCTTT
. TRBD1 TRBJ2-2 TRBV5-4 CASSLGQGLAGELFF TGTGCCAGCAGCTTGGGACAGGGGTTGGCCGGGGAGCTGTTTTTT
. TRBD1 TRBJ1-1 TRBV15 CATSRERDRGPRAFF TGTGCCACCAGCAGAGAACGGGACAGGGGGCCAAGAGCTTTCTTT
. TRBD2 TRBJ2-3 TRBV27 CASSLYRHPTSGEGTDTQYF TGTGCCAGCAGTTTATACCGACATCCAACTAGCGGGGAGGGCACAGATACGCAGTATTTT
. . TRBJ1-2 TRBV6-6 CASSYSLKDLAGYTF TGTGCCAGCAGTTACTCGTTAAAGGATCTGGCTGGCTACACCTTC
. . TRBJ2-2 TRBV11-3 CASNDRRQGGRWAGELFF TGTGCCAGCAACGACCGTAGGCAGGGAGGTAGATGGGCCGGGGAGCTGTTTTTT
. . TRBJ2-1 TRBV2 CASSEPALGRSYNEQFF TGTGCCAGCAGTGAACCCGCCCTGGGAAGGTCCTACAATGAGCAGTTCTTC
few TRBD1 TRBJ1-5 TRBV19 CASSIVFLDRGNQPQHF TGTGCCAGTAGTATCGTTTTTCTGGACAGGGGGAATCAGCCCCAGCATTTT
. TRBD2 TRBJ2-3 TRBV5-1 CASSLELAGSTDTQYF TGCGCCAGCAGCTTGGAACTAGCGGGCAGCACAGATACGCAGTATTTT
. . TRBJ2-5 TRBV11-2 CASSPGGLAALGETQYF TGTGCCAGCAGCCCCGGCGGGCTAGCCGCTCTGGGAGAGACCCAGTACTTC
. TRBD1 TRBJ1-1 TRBV19 CASSQDRGLYTEAFF TGTGCCAGTAGCCAGGACAGGGGGTTATACACTGAAGCTTTCTTT
. . TRBJ1-5 TRBV19 CASSLQTGSPPQHF TGTGCCAGTAGTCTACAGACAGGTTCCCCCCCCCAGCATTTT